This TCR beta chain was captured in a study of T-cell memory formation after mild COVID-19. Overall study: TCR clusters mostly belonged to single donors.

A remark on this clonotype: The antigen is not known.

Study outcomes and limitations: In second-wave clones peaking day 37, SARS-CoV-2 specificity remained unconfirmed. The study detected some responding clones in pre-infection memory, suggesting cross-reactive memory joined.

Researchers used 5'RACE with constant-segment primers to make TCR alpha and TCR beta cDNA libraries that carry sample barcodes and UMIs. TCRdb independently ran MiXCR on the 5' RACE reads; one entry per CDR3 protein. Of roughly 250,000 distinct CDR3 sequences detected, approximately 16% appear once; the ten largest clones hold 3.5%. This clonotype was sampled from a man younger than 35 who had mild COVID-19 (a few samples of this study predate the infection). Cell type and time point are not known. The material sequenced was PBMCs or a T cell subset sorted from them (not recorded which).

CDR3 sequence reads: CSAREGPEAFF. The CDR3 DNA reads TGCAGTGCTAGAGAGGGACCCGAAGCTTTCTTT. The chain joins TRBV20-1 to TRBJ1-1; tentatively, D is TRBD1 (5 bases). Trimming removed 0 bases from V and 8 bases from J, with 7 bases in between. Germline V gene sequence: CDR1 DFQATT, CDR2 SNEGSKA (reference sequence). This CDR3 spans 11 amino acids.